This record covers a single T cell receptor (beta chain). Its specificity is unknown. Sequencing used immunoSEQ multiplex PCR; TCRdb keeps in-frame clones, though not all of them. The table lists over 30,000 clones, 85% to 90% of them singletons. This entry is derived from a study of T cells in localized non-small cell lung cancer. Whole-study results and caveats: Longer survival (overall) was linked to higher T cell density in blood. The tumor had only one region sequenced, so heterogeneity remains possible. Appearing in adjacent lung were a median approximately 50 of the top 100 tumor clones.

The V and J ends lost 2 bases and 2 bases, in that order; junction bases with no gene match: 4. This CDR3 is 15 amino acids long. The germline V gene has CDR1 MGHRA and CDR2 YSYEKL. The V and J genes are TRBV4-1 and TRBJ2-3; TRBD1 agrees at 7 bases. This TCR was sampled from an older male donor with stage III lung adenocarcinoma. The sample in question was peripheral blood, obtained before any cancer treatment. The CDR3 here is CASSQTGQFTDTQYF. The DNA of the CDR3 is TGCGCCAGCAGCCAAACGGGACAGTTCACAGATACGCAGTATTTT.